This is a list of T cell receptor beta chains from one sample in a study of chemoradiotherapy in HPV16-positive cancers. Data came from immunoSEQ multiplex PCR; TCRdb stores just in-frame clones and leaves some out. Of about 7,300 clones in the sample, around 90% were seen once. The specimen was taken from a patient who underwent chemoradiotherapy. Receptors originate from a human donor with HPV-associated anogenital cancer. CDR3s include the opening cysteine and the closing phenylalanine or tryptophan. Each record gives: clone size, D gene, V gene, J gene, CDR3 protein, CDR3 DNA. The D gene is left open where the match is weak. Rows give clone size only sometimes, using once, few, many, or a class for an expanded clone.

clone_size: .; d_call: .; v_call: TRBV14; j_call: TRBJ2-7; cdr3_aa: CASSPSGTYYEQYF; cdr3_nt: TGTGCCAGCAGCCCCTCCGGGACTTACTACGAGCAGTACTTC
clone_size: .; d_call: .; v_call: TRBV6-5; j_call: TRBJ2-7; cdr3_aa: CASSNADASSYEQYF; cdr3_nt: TGTGCCAGCAGCAATGCGGACGCCAGCTCCTACGAGCAGTACTTC
clone_size: .; d_call: TRBD1; v_call: TRBV25-1; j_call: TRBJ1-5; cdr3_aa: CASSGSGQGNQPQHF; cdr3_nt: TGTGCCAGCAGTGGATCGGGACAGGGAAATCAGCCCCAGCATTTT
clone_size: .; d_call: .; v_call: TRBV27; j_call: TRBJ2-5; cdr3_aa: CASSLQGRETQYF; cdr3_nt: TGTGCCAGCAGTTTACAGGGACGGGAGACCCAGTACTTC
clone_size: once; d_call: .; v_call: TRBV7-2; j_call: TRBJ2-5; cdr3_aa: CASSFGVTQYF; cdr3_nt: TGTGCCAGCAGCTTTGGGGTGACCCAGTACTTC
clone_size: .; d_call: .; v_call: TRBV27; j_call: TRBJ1-2; cdr3_aa: CASSRGGDGGFYGYTF; cdr3_nt: TGTGCCAGCAGTCGGGGGGGGGACGGAGGGTTCTATGGCTACACCTTC
clone_size: .; d_call: .; v_call: TRBV2; j_call: TRBJ1-2; cdr3_aa: CASSRTQGYGYTF; cdr3_nt: TGTGCCAGCAGTCGGACGCAGGGCTATGGCTACACCTTC
clone_size: .; d_call: .; v_call: TRBV19; j_call: TRBJ2-2; cdr3_aa: CASFDSANTGELFF; cdr3_nt: TGTGCCAGTTTTGATTCCGCGAACACCGGGGAGCTGTTTTTT
clone_size: .; d_call: .; v_call: TRBV27; j_call: TRBJ1-1; cdr3_aa: CASSFSRRGTEAFF; cdr3_nt: TGTGCCAGCAGTTTTTCCCGAAGGGGGACTGAAGCTTTCTTT
clone_size: once; d_call: .; v_call: TRBV19; j_call: TRBJ2-5; cdr3_aa: CASSISQGHQETQYF; cdr3_nt: TGTGCCAGTAGTATTTCCCAGGGGCACCAAGAGACCCAGTACTTC